Below, 14 T cell receptor beta chains from the same sample are listed, as sequenced in a study of blood T cell repertoires in COVID-19. The method was immunoSEQ multiplex PCR; TCRdb's version includes in-frame clones alone and lacks a portion of them. This sample carries approximately 94,000 clones, about four fifths of them seen once, and the ten largest clones take approximately 24%. The sequenced material came from peripheral blood. These receptors were collected from a human donor in a cohort sampled during active COVID-19.

V and J are TRBV7-8 and TRBJ1-1; D may be TRBD1 (5 bases). This CDR3 comprises 15 residues. Germline assignment: CDR1 SGHVS and CDR2 FQNEAQ. V lost 4 bases and J 1 base, leaving 13 bases between the germline ends. The CDR3 sequence: CASSSVGGQNTEAFF. DNA for the CDR3: TGTGCCAGCAGCTCCGTGGGCGGACAGAACACTGAAGCTTTCTTT. Filled out from reference TRBV7-8 and TRBJ1-1, the complete variable domain reads GAGVSQSPRYKVAKRGQDVALRCDPISGHVSLFWYQQALGQGPEFLTYFQNEAQLDKSGLPSDRFFAERPEGSVSTLKIQRTQQEDSAVYLCASSSVGGQNTEAFFGQGTRLTVV.

The rearrangement uses TRBV28 and TRBJ2-7; 9 positions match TRBD1. Per the germline V gene, CDR1 is MDHEN and CDR2 is SYDVKM. This CDR3 has 16 amino acids. With 6 bases clipped from V and 2 bases from J, the junction kept 11 bases outside the gene matches. CDR3 DNA: TGTGCCAGCAGGACTACCGGACAGGGGAGGCCCTACGAGCAGTACTTC. It is translated as CASRTTGQGRPYEQYF.

This sequence joins TRBV19 and TRBJ2-1; TRBD1 is a possible D gene (5 bases). The CDR3 is made up of 18 amino acids. CDR1 and CDR2 from the germline V gene are LNHDA and SQIVND (reference sequence). The V end lost 11 bases, the J end lost 5 bases, and 31 bases lay between the germline ends. CDR3 in amino acids: CARSTTDRNQGTDNEQFF. The CDR3 nucleotides read TGTGCCCGTTCGACAACGGATCGGAACCAGGGTACGGACAATGAGCAGTTCTTC.

The chain recombines TRBV28 with TRBJ2-7, with D possibly matching TRBD2 (5 bases). The CDR3 spans 16 residues. V lost 4 bases, J lost 5 bases, and 21 bases lay in between. Germline loops: CDR1 MDHEN, CDR2 SYDVKM. In DNA form, the CDR3 reads TGTGCCAGCAGTTCTCAACGCCGGGGTAACCCCAACGAGCAGTACTTC. This translates into CASSSQRRGNPNEQYF.

The genes are TRBV4-1 and TRBJ2-3, with 7 bases aligning to TRBD1. This CDR3 has 13 amino acids. Looked up from germline, CDR1 is MGHRA and CDR2 is YSYEKL. The trim removed 4 bases at V and 5 bases at J, leaving 3 bases unmatched. The CDR3 here is CASSPYRGDTQYF. The CDR3 DNA is TGCGCCAGCAGCCCTTACAGGGGAGATACGCAGTATTTT.

This clone has only a few counts. This rearrangement joins TRBV27 to TRBJ2-5; 7 positions agree with TRBD1. This CDR3 is built from 15 residues. Germline V gives CDR1 MNHEY, CDR2 SMNVEV (reference sequence). Trimming at V came to 5 bases and at J to 7 bases, leaving 13 bases not matched to a gene. Here the CDR3 DNA reads TGTGCCAGCAGTCCGTCCTACAGGGGAGAAGTGACCCAGTACTTC. Translation: CASSPSYRGEVTQYF.

The chain recombines TRBV6-2 or TRBV6-3 with TRBJ1-5; tentative D call: TRBD1 (6 bases). CDR3 length: 14 amino acids. From germline, CDR1 is MNHEY and CDR2 SVGEGT. With 5 bases removed from V and 4 bases from J, the gap between germline ends came to 12 bases. This CDR3 is CASSLRTENQPQHF. The DNA of the CDR3 is TGTGCCAGCAGTCTACGGACAGAAAATCAGCCCCAGCATTTT.

The chain joins TRBV3-1 (or the pseudogene TRBV3-2) to TRBJ2-3; 10 positions match TRBD2. Per the germline V gene, CDR1 is LGHDT and CDR2 is YNNKEL (reference sequence). The CDR3 has 18 amino acids. V shed 4 bases, J shed 2 bases, and the junction held 12 bases outside the gene matches. The CDR3 region is CASSPGWSSGRYTDTQYF. The DNA of the CDR3 is TGTGCCAGCAGCCCCGGCTGGAGTAGCGGGAGGTACACAGATACGCAGTATTTT.

The chain has TRBV6-5 and TRBJ2-6, with TRBD1 matching 7 bases. V gave up 8 bases and J gave up 0 bases; unmatched junction bases: 4. CDR1 and CDR2 (germline): MNHEY, SVGAGI. There are 15 residues in the CDR3. The CDR3 region has the DNA TGTGCCAGCGTCGCAGGGGGCTCTGGGGCCAACGTCCTGACTTTC. This codes for CASVAGGSGANVLTF.

The V and J genes are TRBV28 and TRBJ2-7; 8 nucleotides line up with TRBD1. Trimming at V came to 6 bases and at J to 2 bases, leaving 9 bases not matched to a gene. Germline assignment: CDR1 MDHEN and CDR2 SYDVKM. The CDR3 spans 15 residues. CDR3: CASRPAGTGTYEQYF. Here the CDR3 DNA reads TGTGCCAGCAGGCCGGCCGGGACAGGCACCTACGAGCAGTACTTC.

V is TRBV6-5 and J is TRBJ1-4; a weak D match, TRBD1 (6 bases). Trimming left V 2 bases short and J 7 bases short, with 14 bases between. The germline CDR1 and CDR2 sequences are MNHEY and SVGAGI. CDR3 length: 15 amino acids. The CDR3 nucleotides are TGTGCCAGCAGTTACGGGACAAGCAGGGTTGAAAAACTGTTTTTT. This encodes CASSYGTSRVEKLFF.

This clone showed up just a few times. V gene TRBV19 combines with J gene TRBJ1-5; 8 bases fit TRBD1. Germline V gene data show CDR1 as LNHDA and CDR2 as SQIVND (reference sequence). The V segment lost 6 bases and the J segment 7 bases; nucleotides outside the gene matches: 5. CDR3 length equals 13 residues. The CDR3 region is CASRRDRSQPQHF. In nucleotides, the CDR3 is TGTGCCAGTAGACGGGACAGGTCCCAGCCCCAGCATTTT.

About this clone itself: The same CDR3 is also encoded by other DNA sequences in this sample. The chain joins TRBV11-2 to TRBJ2-7; TRBD2 matches at 12 bases. The trim removed 5 bases at V and 3 bases at J, leaving 5 bases unmatched. CDR1 and CDR2 (germline): SGHAT, FQNNGV. The CDR3 is 15 amino acids. This CDR3 reads CASSPRLAGVYEQYF. The CDR3, as DNA: TGTGCCAGCAGCCCCCGACTAGCGGGAGTCTACGAGCAGTACTTC.

The genes are TRBV7-2 and TRBJ2-5; TRBD2 is a possible D gene (7 bases). Trimming removed 1 base from V and 0 bases from J, with 12 bases in between. Germline V gene lookup returns CDR1 SGHTA and CDR2 FQGNSA. The CDR3 totals 16 residues. The CDR3 spells CASSLGGGLDQETQYF. For the CDR3, the DNA is TGTGCCAGCAGCTTAGGGGGGGGGCTCGACCAAGAGACCCAGTACTTC.